This TCR beta chain was sequenced for a study of glioma-infiltrating T cells. General study points: Very few CDR3 sequences were shared between tissue and blood. Non-neoplastic patients had below-expected tissue-blood divergence, while all gliomas exceeded expectation.

Amplification of TCR alpha and beta CDR3 regions from RNA used iRepertoire nested multiplex PCR. One-step reverse transcription and amplification started from approximately 100-400 ng of tissue mRNA or PBMC total RNA. TCRdb processed the multiplex PCR reads anew with MiXCR; each CDR3 protein has one entry. The profile shows about 180,000 distinct CDR3 sequences, 43% of them singletons. This clonotype was seen a handful of times. The antigen is undetermined. This CDR3 spans 15 amino acids. Germline loops: CDR1 SGHKS, CDR2 YYEKEE (reference sequence). Deletions cut 5 bases from V and 0 bases from J, with 12 bases between.

Sequenced: glioma tissue, nonneoplastic brain tissue, or PBMCs (not recorded which). The receptor was isolated from a human donor with low-grade glioma or glioblastoma, undergoing nonglioma brain surgery, or in good health (not recorded which). J is TRBJ1-3 and V is TRBV5-5; D ambiguous. CDR3 loop: CASSHNVGSGNTIYF. In DNA, the CDR3 is TGTGCCAGCAGTCACAATGTGGGCTCTGGAAACACCATATATTTT.